The 28 T cell receptor beta chains below were found in one sample sequenced in a study of cytomegalovirus exposure and HLA in healthy donors. Use of 60 Vbeta and 13 Jbeta primers characterized the PCR. Some clones are missing from TCRdb's copy, which holds only in-frame ones; the method was immunoSEQ multiplex PCR. Of roughly 100,000 clones in the sample, around 15% were seen once. The material sequenced was PBMCs. These receptors originate from a female donor in good health and CMV-seronegative.

The chain is built from TRBV7-9 and TRBJ1-1; D may be TRBD1 (5 bases). The CDR3 runs 11 residues. V lost 5 bases, J lost 8 bases, and 9 bases lay in between. Germline lookup yields CDR1 SEHNR and CDR2 FQNEAQ (reference sequence). The CDR3 sequence: CASSLDREAFF. CDR3 DNA sequence: TGTGCCAGCAGCCTAGACAGAGAAGCTTTCTTT.

V gene TRBV5-8 combines with J gene TRBJ2-7; 7 nucleotides agree with TRBD1. CDR3 length: 13 residues. The germline V gene has CDR1 SGHTS and CDR2 YDEGEE. J gave up 4 bases and V 2 bases, and 3 bases lay outside the gene matches. The DNA of the CDR3 is TGTGCCAGCAGCTTCAACAGGGGATACGAGCAGTACTTC. It specifies CASSFNRGYEQYF.

The table lists this clone with a few counts. The chain has TRBV19 and TRBJ2-7; TRBD1 might be the D (6 bases). The CDR3 loop spans 13 amino acids. Trimming removed 5 bases from V and 2 bases from J, with 10 bases in between. Per germline, CDR1 LNHDA and CDR2 SQIVND (reference sequence). CDR3 sequence (DNA): TGTGCCAGTAGTGTGGGGACACCCTACGAGCAGTACTTC. As protein: CASSVGTPYEQYF.

The chain has TRBV10-3 and TRBJ2-1; possibly TRBD1 for D (5 bases). V was pared by 0 bases and J by 5 bases, with 11 bases between. CDR3 size: 15 residues. Per germline, CDR1 ENHRY and CDR2 SYGVKD. This chain's CDR3 is CAISESQGRNNEQFF. The CDR3 nucleotides read TGTGCCATCAGTGAGTCTCAGGGCCGGAACAATGAGCAGTTCTTC.

The CDR3 nucleotides are TGTGCCTGGAGTGTACTGGACAGGGCATCCTACGAGCAGTACTTC. This codes for CAWSVLDRASYEQYF. This chain links TRBV30 with TRBJ2-7, with 8 bases aligning to TRBD1. Germline V gives CDR1 GTSNPN, CDR2 SVGIG (reference sequence). The CDR3 covers 15 residues. Trimming removed 0 bases from V and 1 base from J; junction bases left unmatched: 5.

This clone was counted a few times. CDR3 DNA sequence: TGCGCCAGCAGCTTGGTATTGAGTGGCGGGGGAGAGGATGAAGCTTTCTTT. Translating gives CASSLVLSGGGEDEAFF. V gene TRBV5-1 combines with J gene TRBJ1-1; D possibly corresponds to TRBD1 (5 bases). The CDR3 has 17 amino acids. V was clipped by 0 bases and J by 7 bases, with 22 bases between them. The V gene's germline CDR1 is SGHRS and CDR2 YFSETQ.

The table lists this clone with a few counts. V and J are TRBV19 and TRBJ2-5, with TRBD1 identical over 8 bases. Germline V gives CDR1 LNHDA, CDR2 SQIVND (reference sequence). CDR3 length equals 13 residues. J gave up 5 bases and V 4 bases, and 3 bases lay outside the gene matches. The CDR3 loop is CASSTGGAETQYF. As DNA, the CDR3 is TGTGCCAGTAGTACAGGGGGCGCGGAGACCCAGTACTTC.

The V and J genes are TRBV25-1 and TRBJ2-2, with TRBD2 as a possible D gene (6 bases). The CDR3 is 15 amino acids. Germline CDR1 reads MGHDK; CDR2 reads SYGVNS. The V gene lost 5 bases and the J gene lost 6 bases, with 16 bases spanning the gap. CDR3 in DNA: TGTGCCAGCAGTCAGCCGGGAGCCCGGGCCGGGGAGCTGTTTTTT. Its protein is CASSQPGARAGELFF.

In this sample, this clone turned up a few times. Here the CDR3 reads CASSLEPPGRGKYEQYF. The CDR3 DNA reads TGTGCCAGCAGCTTAGAGCCCCCGGGTAGGGGGAAATACGAGCAGTACTTC. The chain recombines TRBV7-6 with TRBJ2-7; D possibly corresponds to TRBD1 (6 bases). V lost 1 base, J lost 4 bases, and 20 bases lay in between. Germline CDR1 reads SGHVS; CDR2 reads FNYEAQ. The CDR3 spans 17 residues.

The rearrangement joins TRBV30 to TRBJ1-2; the match to TRBD1 covers 8 bases. CDR1 and CDR2 (germline): GTSNPN, SVGIG (reference sequence). The J segment lost 3 bases and the V segment lost 4 bases, leaving 4 bases of the junction unmatched. The CDR3 runs 13 residues. Written as DNA, the CDR3 is TGTGCCTGGACCAGGGGGCGCGACTATGGCTACACCTTC. It yields the protein CAWTRGRDYGYTF.

CDR3 protein: CASRETSGRSYNEQFF. The CDR3 DNA sequence: TGTGCCAGCAGGGAAACTAGCGGGAGATCTTACAATGAGCAGTTCTTC. The chain recombines TRBV5-8 with TRBJ2-1, with TRBD2 matching 11 bases. V shed 5 bases and J 4 bases; nucleotides not matched to a gene: 8. Germline V gene sequence: CDR1 SGHTS, CDR2 YDEGEE. The CDR3 spans 16 residues.

This clone was seen a handful of times. The V and J genes are TRBV5-4 and TRBJ2-2; TRBD2 matches 13 bases. V lost 4 bases and J lost 9; bases outside the gene matches: 9. Germline-derived CDR1 and CDR2 are SGHNT and YYREEE (reference sequence). This CDR3 comprises 16 residues. Here the CDR3 DNA reads TGTGCCAGCAGCCTCCCGACTAGCGGGAGGATGAGGGAGCTGTTTTTT. Residues: CASSLPTSGRMRELFF.

This clone was picked up a small number of times. The rearrangement uses TRBV7-3 and TRBJ2-5; 10 nucleotides align to TRBD1. The CDR3 contains 15 residues. Germline V gene lookup returns CDR1 SGHTA and CDR2 FQGTGA. With V trimmed by 1 base and J by 4 bases, 3 bases remained unmatched. This CDR3 reads CASSLRTGGSETQYF. The CDR3 DNA reads TGTGCCAGCAGCTTAAGGACAGGGGGGTCAGAGACCCAGTACTTC.

This clone was seen only a few times. This chain joins TRBV4-3 and TRBJ1-1; D is unclear. V was pared by 4 bases and J by 3 bases, with 9 bases between. Germline lookup yields CDR1 LGHNA and CDR2 YSLEER. The CDR3 contains 13 residues. DNA for the CDR3: TGCGCCAGCAGCCGCCTAAGCGACACTGAAGCTTTCTTT. Its protein product is CASSRLSDTEAFF.

This clone occurred a few times. V is TRBV27 and J is TRBJ1-2; possibly TRBD1 for D (5 bases). This CDR3 is built from 17 residues. Trimming stripped 6 bases from V and 5 bases from J, with 25 bases between. The germline CDR1 and CDR2 sequences are MNHEY and SMNVEV (reference sequence). Written as DNA, the CDR3 is TGTGCCAGCAGCCCCAAGGATGGGGGGGGGTACCGTTATGGCTACACCTTC. Protein sequence: CASSPKDGGGYRYGYTF.

The table lists this clone with a few counts. The CDR3 protein is CASSDSGGATDTQYF. DNA of the CDR3: TGTGCCAGCAGTGACAGCGGGGGGGCCACAGATACGCAGTATTTT. The gene calls are TRBV6-4 and TRBJ2-3, with 10 positions matching TRBD2. V shed 2 bases and J 2 bases; nucleotides not matched to a gene: 1. Looked up from germline, CDR1 is MRHNA and CDR2 is SNTAGT. This CDR3 spans 15 amino acids.

The chain has TRBV4-1 and TRBJ2-3, with 7 positions matching TRBD1. Looked up from germline, CDR1 is MGHRA and CDR2 is YSYEKL. V dropped 1 base and J dropped 5; count of bases not matched to a gene: 6. The CDR3 is made up of 15 amino acids. The CDR3 sequence: CASSQVLGGQDTQYF. CDR3 DNA: TGCGCCAGCAGCCAAGTTTTAGGGGGCCAAGATACGCAGTATTTT.

This chain joins TRBV5-1 and TRBJ2-1; tentatively, D is TRBD1 (5 bases). The CDR3 extends over 15 amino acids. Trimming shortened V by 4 bases and J by 1 base, and 12 bases separated the two germline ends. Germline CDR1 is SGHRS and CDR2 is YFSETQ. This CDR3 reads CASSPEGESYNEQFF. The CDR3 DNA sequence: TGCGCCAGCAGCCCGGAAGGGGAATCCTACAATGAGCAGTTCTTC.

This clone was detected only a few times. V usage is TRBV11-2 and J usage is TRBJ1-1, with a possible D match to TRBD1 (5 bases). Germline assignment: CDR1 SGHAT and CDR2 FQNNGV. The CDR3 sequence is 13 residues long. The V end was cut by 5 bases, the J end by 6 bases, with 13 bases between. The CDR3 sequence: CASSPQAGSEAFF. The CDR3 coding sequence is TGTGCCAGCAGCCCGCAGGCAGGGTCTGAAGCTTTCTTT.

The V call is TRBV4-3, the J call TRBJ2-7; D is undetermined. The CDR3 covers 14 residues. V was clipped by 0 bases and J by 3 bases, with 9 bases between them. Germline V gene lookup returns CDR1 LGHNA and CDR2 YSLEER. The DNA for the CDR3 is TGCGCCAGCAGCCAAGAAACATTCGACTACGAGCAGTACTTC. This gives the protein CASSQETFDYEQYF.

This clone was counted between two and nine times. The CDR3 nucleotides read TGCAGCGTGCTGTTTGACTCAAGGGGCTATGGCTACACCTTC. It codes for CSVLFDSRGYGYTF. This chain connects TRBV29-1 to TRBJ1-2, with a possible D match to TRBD1 (5 bases). V dropped 6 bases and J dropped 4 bases, with 18 bases sitting between them. CDR3 size: 14 residues. Looked up from germline, CDR1 is SQVTM and CDR2 is ANQGSEA.

The genes are TRBV2 and TRBJ2-5, with D perhaps matching TRBD1 (6 bases). Trimming cost V 7 bases and J 5 bases, with 14 bases left between them. Germline CDR1 SNHLY, CDR2 FYNNEI. There are 13 residues in the CDR3. The CDR3 coding sequence is TGTGCCAGCACCTTACACAGGGACGAGACCCAGTACTTC. It codes for CASTLHRDETQYF.

The gene calls are TRBV7-9 and TRBJ2-1, with D possibly matching TRBD2 (5 bases). CDR1 and CDR2 from the germline V gene are SEHNR and FQNEAQ (reference sequence). V lost 1 base to trimming and J lost 0 bases, with 13 bases between them. This CDR3 is built from 17 residues. The CDR3: CASSLERGKSSYNEQFF. The CDR3 region has the DNA TGTGCCAGCAGCTTAGAGCGAGGGAAGAGCTCCTACAATGAGCAGTTCTTC.

The V call is TRBV7-8, the J call TRBJ1-5; possible D gene TRBD1, 6 bases. The germline V and J ends were trimmed by 5 bases and 7 bases, with 15 bases remaining between them. Germline V CDR1 and CDR2: SGHVS, FQNEAQ. This CDR3 is built from 14 residues. In DNA form, the CDR3 reads TGTGCCAGCAGCAAAAGAGACAGGCTACAGCCCCAGCATTTT. Translation gives CASSKRDRLQPQHF.

This sequence joins TRBV5-4 and TRBJ2-7; 10 bases are shared with TRBD1. The CDR3 consists of 14 residues. V shed 4 bases and J 2 bases; nucleotides not matched to a gene: 3. Germline values: CDR1 SGHNT, CDR2 YYREEE (reference sequence). The CDR3 nucleotides read TGTGCCAGCAGCCCAGGACAGGGGGCCTACGAGCAGTACTTC. Its protein product is CASSPGQGAYEQYF.

This rearrangement joins TRBV7-3 to TRBJ2-7, with TRBD2 matching 8 bases. The trim removed 5 bases at V and 6 bases at J, leaving 6 bases unmatched. CDR1 and CDR2 (germline): SGHTA, FQGTGA. The CDR3 length is 13 residues. The CDR3 here is CASSPAGGPEQYF. Written as DNA, the CDR3 is TGTGCCAGCAGCCCCGCGGGAGGACCCGAGCAGTACTTC.

The chain couples TRBV30 to TRBJ2-7; D is possibly TRBD2 (6 bases). The CDR3 is 15 amino acids. The V and J ends lost 5 bases and 0 bases respectively, with 17 bases between them. Germline lookup yields CDR1 GTSNPN and CDR2 SVGIG (reference sequence). In nucleotides, the CDR3 is TGTGCCTGGGATCCTAGTGGGGGGAGCTCCTACGAGCAGTACTTC. Translating it yields CAWDPSGGSSYEQYF.

Only a few counts were recorded for this clone. This sequence joins TRBV5-1 and TRBJ2-5, with TRBD2 matching 10 bases. CDR1 and CDR2 from the germline V gene are SGHRS and YFSETQ. Trimming removed 6 bases from V and 1 base from J; junction bases left unmatched: 15. The CDR3 is made up of 18 amino acids. The CDR3: CASTIGPSGSGPQETQYF. DNA of the CDR3: TGCGCCAGCACCATCGGGCCTAGCGGGAGTGGGCCCCAAGAGACCCAGTACTTC. Based on the CDR3 plus reference TRBV5-1 and TRBJ2-5, the full variable domain is KAGVTQTPRYLIKTRGQQVTLSCSPISGHRSVSWYQQTPGQGLQFLFEYFSETQRNKGNFPGRFSGRQFSNSRSEMNVSTLELGDSALYLCASTIGPSGSGPQETQYFGPGTRLLVL.